A selection of T cell receptor beta chains follows, all from one sample in a study of CD8 T cells in Susac syndrome. In TCRdb, the immunoSEQ multiplex PCR reads were re-called with MiXCR into one record per CDR3 protein. The sample has approximately 130,000 distinct CDR3 sequences, around 91% seen once; the top ten hold under 0.25%. What was sequenced was CD8+ T cells from PBMCs. The receptors stem from a human donor with multiple sclerosis. The CDR3 runs from the conserved cysteine through the conserved F or W. The D gene is left open where the match is weak. Size is stated for part of the rows, as once, few or many counts, or as a class when the clone is expanded.

V: TRBV2
J: TRBJ1-2
size: .
D: .
CDR3: CASSETENYGYTF
DNA: TGTGCCAGCAGCGAGACAGAGAACTATGGCTACACCTTC

V: TRBV27
J: TRBJ1-5
size: .
D: .
CDR3: CASSSLGGPQHF
DNA: TGTGCCAGCAGTTCACTAGGGGGGCCCCAGCATTTT

V: TRBV27
J: TRBJ2-3
size: .
D: .
CDR3: CASSLSLQDTQYF
DNA: TGTGCCAGCAGTTTATCGCTGCAAGATACGCAGTATTTT

V: TRBV20-1
J: TRBJ1-2
size: .
D: .
CDR3: CSARETESYGYTF
DNA: TGCAGTGCTAGAGAGACGGAGAGTTATGGCTACACCTTC

V: TRBV12-3/TRBV12-4
J: TRBJ2-7
size: .
D: TRBD1
CDR3: CASSSTDRAYEQYF
DNA: TGTGCCAGCAGTTCGACCGACAGGGCCTACGAGCAGTACTTC

V: TRBV12-3/TRBV12-4
J: TRBJ2-1
size: .
D: .
CDR3: CASSLSGPNNEQFF
DNA: TGTGCCAGCAGTTTATCGGGACCAAACAATGAGCAGTTCTTC

V: TRBV30
J: TRBJ1-1
size: .
D: .
CDR3: CAWSVERVTEAFF
DNA: TGTGCCTGGAGTGTAGAAAGGGTCACTGAAGCTTTCTTT

V: TRBV27
J: TRBJ2-2
size: .
D: TRBD2
CDR3: CASSPGLAGTTGELFF
DNA: TGTGCCAGCAGTCCTGGACTAGCGGGGACCACCGGGGAGCTGTTTTTT

V: TRBV4-1
J: TRBJ2-7
size: .
D: TRBD2
CDR3: CASSHRLAGGYEQYF
DNA: TGCGCCAGCAGCCACCGACTAGCGGGAGGCTACGAGCAGTACTTC

V: TRBV21-1
J: TRBJ1-1
size: .
D: .
CDR3: CASSKVGIVHKNTEAFF
DNA: TGTGCCAGCAGCAAAGTAGGAATAGTTCATAAGAACACTGAAGCTTTCTTT

V: TRBV24-1
J: TRBJ2-1
size: .
D: TRBD2
CDR3: CATALAGSFNEQFF
DNA: TGTGCCACAGCACTAGCGGGATCGTTCAATGAGCAGTTCTTC

V: TRBV19
J: TRBJ2-5
size: .
D: .
CDR3: CASSPGQGGTQYF
DNA: TGTGCCAGTAGTCCGGGTCAAGGTGGGACCCAGTACTTC

V: TRBV30
J: TRBJ2-1
size: .
D: .
CDR3: CAWSWTAPYNEQFF
DNA: TGTGCCTGGAGTTGGACGGCCCCCTACAATGAGCAGTTCTTC

V: TRBV5-6
J: TRBJ2-2
size: once
D: .
CDR3: CASSLFRGTGELFF
DNA: TGTGCCAGCAGCTTGTTCAGGGGTACCGGGGAGCTGTTTTTT

V: TRBV3-1
J: TRBJ1-1
size: .
D: .
CDR3: CASSQPGEGADTEAFF
DNA: TGTGCCAGCAGCCAGCCTGGGGAAGGGGCTGACACTGAAGCTTTCTTT

V: TRBV7-3
J: TRBJ1-1
size: .
D: .
CDR3: CASSLYSGTEAFF
DNA: TGTGCCAGCAGCTTATACAGTGGCACTGAAGCTTTCTTT

V: TRBV29-1
J: TRBJ2-6
size: .
D: TRBD2
CDR3: CSCWTSGNSGANVLTF
DNA: TGCAGCTGCTGGACTAGCGGGAACTCTGGGGCCAACGTCCTGACTTTC

V: TRBV12-5
J: TRBJ2-1
size: .
D: .
CDR3: CASEDYNEQFF
DNA: TGTGCTAGTGAGGACTACAATGAGCAGTTCTTC

V: TRBV19
J: TRBJ1-1
size: .
D: .
CDR3: CASKAGGEMNTEAFF
DNA: TGTGCCAGTAAAGCAGGCGGGGAAATGAACACTGAAGCTTTCTTT

V: TRBV28
J: TRBJ2-7
size: .
D: TRBD2
CDR3: CASSPLLAEGSYEQYF
DNA: TGTGCCAGCAGCCCCCTCCTAGCGGAGGGAAGCTACGAGCAGTACTTC

V: TRBV3-1
J: TRBJ2-3
size: .
D: .
CDR3: CASSQVGGADTQYF
DNA: TGTGCCAGCAGCCAAGTAGGAGGAGCAGATACGCAGTATTTT

V: TRBV6-2/TRBV6-3
J: TRBJ1-1
size: few
D: .
CDR3: CASSYGTVSEAFF
DNA: TGTGCCAGCAGTTACGGCACCGTGTCTGAAGCTTTCTTT

V: TRBV27
J: TRBJ1-1
size: once
D: TRBD1
CDR3: CASSPTGDSNTEAFF
DNA: TGTGCCAGCAGTCCTACAGGGGACTCGAACACTGAAGCTTTCTTT

V: TRBV5-1
J: TRBJ1-2
size: .
D: .
CDR3: CASSFPDGGYTF
DNA: TGCGCCAGCAGCTTCCCCGACGGCGGCTACACCTTC

V: TRBV19
J: TRBJ2-1
size: .
D: TRBD2
CDR3: CASSISLAGWNEQFF
DNA: TGTGCCAGTAGTATTTCTCTAGCGGGATGGAATGAGCAGTTCTTC

V: TRBV7-2
J: TRBJ2-7
size: once
D: .
CDR3: CASSSRPYEQYF
DNA: TGTGCCAGCAGCTCCCGTCCCTACGAGCAGTACTTC

V: TRBV4-1
J: TRBJ2-7
size: .
D: .
CDR3: CASSEVMESPYEQYF
DNA: TGCGCCAGCAGCGAAGTGATGGAGTCCCCCTACGAGCAGTACTTC

V: TRBV29-1
J: TRBJ1-2
size: few
D: .
CDR3: CSGYEGDGYTF
DNA: TGCAGCGGGTACGAGGGTGATGGCTACACCTTC

V: TRBV28
J: TRBJ2-7
size: .
D: .
CDR3: CASSLTGISEQYF
DNA: TGTGCCAGCAGTTTAACAGGGATCAGCGAGCAGTACTTC

V: TRBV19
J: TRBJ2-1
size: .
D: .
CDR3: CASSSSRSYNEQFF
DNA: TGTGCCAGTAGTTCCTCCCGCTCCTACAATGAGCAGTTCTTC

V: TRBV9
J: TRBJ1-1
size: .
D: .
CDR3: CASSVTGRNTEAFF
DNA: TGTGCCAGCAGCGTAACAGGAAGGAACACTGAAGCTTTCTTT

V: TRBV29-1
J: TRBJ2-1
size: .
D: .
CDR3: CSIGEIYYNEQFF
DNA: TGCAGCATAGGAGAGATCTACTACAATGAGCAGTTCTTC

V: TRBV27
J: TRBJ2-7
size: .
D: .
CDR3: CASSPQLDPDHPYEQYF
DNA: TGTGCCAGCAGTCCCCAACTAGACCCCGATCATCCCTACGAGCAGTACTTC

V: TRBV12-3/TRBV12-4
J: TRBJ1-5
size: .
D: .
CDR3: CASQGNSNQPQHF
DNA: TGTGCCAGTCAGGGGAATAGCAATCAGCCCCAGCATTTT

V: TRBV11-2
J: TRBJ2-7
size: few
D: TRBD2
CDR3: CASRPLAGPYEQYF
DNA: TGTGCCAGCAGGCCACTAGCGGGACCGTACGAGCAGTACTTC

V: TRBV27
J: TRBJ2-7
size: .
D: .
CDR3: CASSLSPSSPEQYF
DNA: TGTGCCAGCAGTTTATCGCCCTCCTCTCCCGAGCAGTACTTC

V: TRBV6-2/TRBV6-3
J: TRBJ2-1
size: .
D: .
CDR3: CASSYSGGFSNEQFF
DNA: TGTGCCAGCAGTTACTCGGGGGGTTTCTCGAATGAGCAGTTCTTC

V: TRBV7-9
J: TRBJ2-4
size: once
D: TRBD1
CDR3: CASSLEQGIKENIQYF
DNA: TGTGCCAGCAGCTTAGAACAGGGGATAAAGGAAAACATTCAGTACTTC

V: TRBV18
J: TRBJ2-7
size: .
D: .
CDR3: CASSSTGNSYEQYF
DNA: TGTGCCAGCTCTTCTACAGGGAACTCCTACGAGCAGTACTTC

V: TRBV10-3
J: TRBJ2-3
size: .
D: .
CDR3: CAPEVSDCFTDTQYF
DNA: TGTGCCCCCGAAGTTTCGGACTGTTTCACAGATACGCAGTATTTT

V: TRBV19
J: TRBJ1-1
size: .
D: .
CDR3: CASSRTLDTEAFF
DNA: TGTGCCAGTAGCCGGACCCTGGACACTGAAGCTTTCTTT

V: TRBV6-5
J: TRBJ1-2
size: once
D: .
CDR3: CASSYSRGGADGYTF
DNA: TGTGCCAGCAGTTACTCGAGGGGGGGCGCCGATGGCTACACCTTC

V: TRBV19
J: TRBJ2-1
size: once
D: .
CDR3: CASVDSNSYNEQFF
DNA: TGTGCCAGTGTAGACTCGAACTCCTACAATGAGCAGTTCTTC

V: TRBV6-2/TRBV6-3
J: TRBJ2-5
size: .
D: TRBD2
CDR3: CASSIAGGGEETQYF
DNA: TGTGCCAGCAGCATAGCGGGAGGAGGGGAAGAGACCCAGTACTTC

V: TRBV7-2
J: TRBJ1-1
size: .
D: .
CDR3: CASTVMNTEAFF
DNA: TGTGCCAGCACCGTCATGAACACTGAAGCTTTCTTT

V: TRBV19
J: TRBJ1-1
size: .
D: TRBD1
CDR3: CASRRGTGNTEAFF
DNA: TGTGCCAGTAGGAGAGGGACAGGTAACACTGAAGCTTTCTTT

V: TRBV2
J: TRBJ2-1
size: once
D: TRBD2
CDR3: CASTGRQRETAYNEQFF
DNA: TGTGCCAGCACAGGACGCCAGCGGGAAACCGCCTACAATGAGCAGTTCTTC

V: TRBV12-3/TRBV12-4
J: TRBJ2-3
size: .
D: TRBD2
CDR3: CASSASGDILDTQYF
DNA: TGTGCCAGCAGTGCTAGCGGGGATATATTGGATACGCAGTATTTT

V: TRBV6-5
J: TRBJ2-3
size: once
D: .
CDR3: CASSLDLGTDTQYF
DNA: TGTGCCAGCAGTTTAGACCTAGGCACAGATACGCAGTATTTT

V: TRBV3-1
J: TRBJ1-2
size: .
D: TRBD1
CDR3: CASSQVGQGSYGYTF
DNA: TGTGCCAGCAGCCAAGTAGGACAGGGGTCCTATGGCTACACCTTC

V: TRBV11-2
J: TRBJ2-1
size: .
D: TRBD2
CDR3: CASSGLAGGLVYNEQFF
DNA: TGTGCCAGCAGCGGACTAGCGGGAGGGCTGGTCTACAATGAGCAGTTCTTC

V: TRBV7-8
J: TRBJ2-1
size: .
D: TRBD1
CDR3: CASYTPANRGNEQFF
DNA: TGTGCCAGTTATACCCCGGCGAACAGGGGGAATGAGCAGTTCTTC

V: TRBV6-1
J: TRBJ2-1
size: .
D: TRBD2
CDR3: CASSPPFEGGPYNEQFF
DNA: TGTGCCAGCAGTCCTCCGTTTGAGGGAGGGCCCTACAATGAGCAGTTCTTC

V: TRBV27
J: TRBJ2-1
size: many
D: .
CDR3: CASSLYNEQFF
DNA: TGTGCCAGCAGCTTGTACAATGAGCAGTTCTTC